What follows are 25 T cell receptor beta chains derived from one specimen sequenced in a study of cytomegalovirus exposure and HLA in healthy donors. PCR primers comprised 60 Vbeta and 13 Jbeta primers. The repertoire was sequenced with immunoSEQ multiplex PCR; TCRdb's copy has only in-frame clones and lacks some. The sample consists of 49,000 or so clones, roughly four fifths of them appearing once. The sequencing input was PBMCs. These receptors were obtained from a boy under 18 in good health and CMV-seropositive.

The J gene is TRBJ1-2, the V gene TRBV6-1; 7 nucleotides match TRBD1. This CDR3 is built from 14 residues. Per germline, CDR1 MNHNS and CDR2 SASEGT. Trimming cost V 6 bases and J 7 bases; bases outside gene matches: 11. The CDR3 is CASRRDRHLAGYTF. The CDR3 DNA reads as TGTGCCAGCAGAAGGGACAGACACCTAGCTGGCTACACCTTC.

This clone was recorded only once. This sequence joins TRBV5-6 and TRBJ2-7, with TRBD1 identical over 12 bases. CDR1 and CDR2 (germline): SGHDT, YYEEEE. With V trimmed by 4 bases and J by 7 bases, 6 bases remained unmatched. This CDR3 contains 14 residues. CDR3 bases: TGTGCCAGCAGCACGGGACAGGGGGCGCGGGAGCAGTACTTC. Its protein product is CASSTGQGAREQYF. The variable domain in full, with the rest retrieved from reference TRBV5-6 and TRBJ2-7, is DAGVTQSPTHLIKTRGQQVTLRCSPKSGHDTVSWYQQALGQGPQFIFQYYEEEERQRGNFPDRFSGHQFPNYSSELNVNALLLGDSALYLCASSTGQGAREQYFGPGTRLTVT.

The chain uses TRBV25-1 and TRBJ2-7; 10 nucleotides align to TRBD1. Looked up from germline, CDR1 is MGHDK and CDR2 is SYGVNS. Losses at the gene ends were 1 base for V and 2 bases for J; bases not matched to a gene: 5. The CDR3 length is 16 residues. The CDR3, as DNA: TGTGCCAGCAGTGAATCGTCCGGGACAGGGGCCTACGAGCAGTACTTC. Encoded protein: CASSESSGTGAYEQYF.

The rearrangement links TRBV6-4 to TRBJ2-1; D is perhaps TRBD1 (6 bases). From germline, CDR1 is MRHNA and CDR2 SNTAGT. V gave up 4 bases and J gave up 10 bases, with 14 bases separating them. The CDR3 extends over 13 amino acids. CDR3 sequence reads: CASSGKRDTEQFF. CDR3 bases: TGTGCCAGCAGTGGGAAACGGGACACGGAGCAGTTCTTC.

This clone has just a few counts. The identical CDR3 is also encoded by other nucleotide sequences in the sample. This sequence joins TRBV6-1 and TRBJ2-2; the match to TRBD1 covers 8 bases. Per germline, CDR1 MNHNS and CDR2 SASEGT. The CDR3 has 14 residues. V was clipped by 6 bases and J by 6 bases; unmatched bases: 6. This CDR3 reads CASSLDRVAGELFF. The CDR3, as DNA: TGTGCCAGCAGCTTGGACAGGGTAGCCGGGGAGCTGTTTTTT.

The gene calls are TRBV29-1 and TRBJ1-1; D might be TRBD1 (5 bases). Trimming removed 3 bases at V and 5 bases at J, with 13 bases between. The CDR3 has 13 residues. Per germline, CDR1 SQVTM and CDR2 ANQGSEA. The CDR3 reads CSVESWGGTEAFF. For the CDR3, the DNA is TGCAGCGTTGAGTCGTGGGGGGGAACTGAAGCTTTCTTT. Combining the CDR3 with reference TRBV29-1 and TRBJ1-1 gives the whole variable domain SAVISQKPSRDICQRGTSLTIQCQVDSQVTMMFWYRQQPGQSLTLIATANQGSEATYESGFVIDKFPISRPNLTFSTLTVSNMSPEDSSIYLCSVESWGGTEAFFGQGTRLTVV.

V usage is TRBV7-3 and J usage is TRBJ1-2, with D maybe TRBD1 (5 bases). Germline lookup yields CDR1 SGHTA and CDR2 FQGTGA. The V gene lost 5 bases and the J gene lost 3 bases, with 16 bases spanning the gap. This CDR3 spans 15 amino acids. DNA for the CDR3: TGTGCCAGCAGCCCGCAGGGTTTTTTAGACTATGGCTACACCTTC. Protein product: CASSPQGFLDYGYTF.

This clone was recorded only once. V gene TRBV18 combines with J gene TRBJ2-3; D ambiguous. This CDR3 has 13 residues. Germline CDR1 and CDR2: KGHSH and LQKENI. The V and J ends lost 2 bases and 0 bases respectively, with 3 bases between them. The CDR3 sequence: CASSPSSTDTQYF. The CDR3 DNA reads as TGTGCCAGCTCACCATCAAGCACAGATACGCAGTATTTT.

The DNA of the CDR3 is TGCGCCAGCAGGGACACAACAAACGAAGCTTTCTTT. This encodes CASRDTTNEAFF. V usage is TRBV5-1 and J usage is TRBJ1-1, with D possibly TRBD1 on 5 matching bases. Trimming removed 5 bases at V and 8 bases at J, with 13 bases between. This CDR3 comprises 12 residues. CDR1 SGHRS and CDR2 YFSETQ come from the germline V gene.

The V call is TRBV7-6, the J call TRBJ1-2; 7 bases are shared with TRBD1. Per germline, CDR1 SGHVS and CDR2 FNYEAQ. V lost 2 bases and J lost 6; bases outside the gene matches: 6. This CDR3 comprises 14 residues. CDR3 coding DNA: TGTGCCAGCAGCTTATCGGGACAGTATGATGGCTACACCTTC. It yields the protein CASSLSGQYDGYTF.

The chain employs TRBV15 and TRBJ2-1; D gene unclear. Germline V lookup: CDR1 LNHNV, CDR2 YYDKDF (reference sequence). V shed 1 base and J shed 0 bases, with 10 bases lying between them. The CDR3 covers 16 residues. The CDR3: CATSRGTWSSYNEQFF. CDR3 coding DNA: TGTGCCACCAGCAGAGGCACTTGGAGCTCCTACAATGAGCAGTTCTTC.

The V and J genes are TRBV7-2 and TRBJ1-1; the D gene is possibly TRBD1 (6 bases). This CDR3 contains 16 residues. Between the trimmed V and J ends, which lost 1 base and 7 bases, there was a span of 19 bases. Per the germline V gene, CDR1 is SGHTA and CDR2 is FQGNSA. The CDR3 sequence is CASSLELGTSDYEAFF. The CDR3 DNA reads TGTGCCAGCAGCTTAGAATTGGGGACATCGGATTATGAAGCTTTCTTT.

J is TRBJ2-1 and V is TRBV2; TRBD2 matches 11 bases. V lost 9 bases to trimming and J lost 4 bases; unmatched junction nucleotides: 8. Germline V lookup: CDR1 SNHLY, CDR2 FYNNEI. The CDR3 is made up of 15 amino acids. DNA for the CDR3: TGTGCCAGTAGACGAACTAGCGGGGGATACAATGAGCAGTTCTTC. This encodes CASRRTSGGYNEQFF. The entire variable domain, with the rest obtained from reference TRBV2 and TRBJ2-1, is as follows: EPEVTQTPSHQVTQMGQEVILRCVPISNHLYFYWYRQILGQKVEFLVSFYNNEISEKSEIFDDQFSVERPDGSNFTLKIRSTKLEDSAMYFCASRRTSGGYNEQFFGPGTRLTVL.

V gene TRBV7-2 combines with J gene TRBJ2-7, with D unclear. V lost 5 bases and J lost 2, with 7 bases in between. Germline V CDR1 and CDR2: SGHTA, FQGNSA. There are 12 residues in the CDR3. CDR3 sequence: CASSPATYEQYF. The CDR3 region has the DNA TGTGCCAGCAGCCCCGCTACCTACGAGCAGTACTTC.

This clone was observed a single time. The V and J genes are TRBV9 and TRBJ2-3; tentative D call: TRBD2 (7 bases). This CDR3 region has 17 residues. V lost 0 bases and J 5 bases, leaving 19 bases between the germline ends. Looked up from germline, CDR1 is SGDLS and CDR2 is YYNGEE. CDR3 in amino acids: CASSVEGGGPPGDTQYF. Here the CDR3 DNA reads TGTGCCAGCAGCGTAGAGGGCGGGGGCCCGCCCGGAGATACGCAGTATTTT. Using reference TRBV9 and TRBJ2-3 for the parts outside the CDR3, the full variable domain is DSGVTQTPKHLITATGQRVTLRCSPRSGDLSVYWYQQSLDQGLQFLIQYYNGEERAKGNILERFSAQQFPDLHSELNLSSLELGDSALYFCASSVEGGGPPGDTQYFGPGTRLTVL.

The rearrangement joins TRBV5-6 to TRBJ2-2, with TRBD1 matching over 10 bases. The CDR3 runs to 16 residues. Germline CDR1 is SGHDT and CDR2 is YYEEEE. Losses at the gene ends were 0 bases for V and 6 bases for J; bases not matched to a gene: 5. CDR3 amino acids: CASSLGPGQGPGELFF. CDR3 nucleotide sequence: TGTGCCAGCAGCTTGGGTCCGGGACAGGGGCCCGGGGAGCTGTTTTTT.

The chain carries TRBV10-3 and TRBJ2-3, with D tentatively TRBD1 (5 bases). Germline V gene lookup returns CDR1 ENHRY and CDR2 SYGVKD. The ends were cut back, 5 bases at V and 10 bases at J, with 19 bases in the middle. There are 14 residues in the CDR3. The CDR3 loop reads CAISLSDQTGAQYF. DNA for the CDR3: TGTGCCATCAGTCTAAGCGATCAAACAGGCGCGCAGTATTTT.

This chain joins TRBV29-1 and TRBJ2-4; the match to TRBD1 covers 10 bases. Germline CDR1 reads SQVTM; CDR2 reads ANQGSEA. The trim removed 7 bases at V and 12 bases at J, leaving 6 bases unmatched. The CDR3 is 11 residues long. CDR3 sequence: CSGGQGRTQYF. The CDR3 DNA sequence: TGCAGCGGGGGACAGGGGCGGACTCAGTACTTC.

J is TRBJ2-7 and V is TRBV7-2, with D possibly matching TRBD2 (6 bases). CDR3 length: 16 amino acids. Germline CDR1 SGHTA, CDR2 FQGNSA. The V end lost 3 bases, the J end lost 5 bases, and 20 bases lay between the germline ends. The CDR3 here is CASSFLGRPVFHEQYF. The CDR3, as DNA: TGTGCCAGCAGCTTTCTTGGGAGGCCCGTTTTCCACGAGCAGTACTTC.

The chain links TRBV5-4 to TRBJ2-3, with D possibly being TRBD2 (6 bases). CDR3 length: 17 amino acids. CDR1 and CDR2 from the germline V gene are SGHNT and YYREEE (reference sequence). The ends were cut back, 0 bases at V and 4 bases at J, with 18 bases in the middle. CDR3 sequence (DNA): TGTGCCAGCAGCTTGGCCTCGGATAGGGGAGGCTCAGATACGCAGTATTTT. This codes for CASSLASDRGGSDTQYF.

This clone was seen a few times. V usage is TRBV4-1 and J usage is TRBJ1-3; D gene ambiguous. The germline V gene encodes CDR1 MGHRA and CDR2 YSYEKL. Trimming took off 6 bases at V and 1 base at J, with 13 bases between the two ends. The CDR3 covers 15 residues. The CDR3 DNA sequence: TGCGCCAGCAGTCGGGAGGGCGGATCTGGAAACACCATATATTTT. Its protein product is CASSREGGSGNTIYF.

V gene TRBV9 combines with J gene TRBJ1-4; a weak D match, TRBD1 (6 bases). Trimming took off 4 bases at V and 6 bases at J, with 13 bases between the two ends. The CDR3 covers 14 residues. Germline V gives CDR1 SGDLS, CDR2 YYNGEE. CDR3: CASSPTGIDEKLFF. The CDR3 nucleotides read TGTGCCAGCAGCCCGACAGGAATTGATGAAAAACTGTTTTTT. The variable domain in full, completed from reference TRBV9 and TRBJ1-4, reads DSGVTQTPKHLITATGQRVTLRCSPRSGDLSVYWYQQSLDQGLQFLIQYYNGEERAKGNILERFSAQQFPDLHSELNLSSLELGDSALYFCASSPTGIDEKLFFGSGTQLSVL.

In its sample, this clone was seen once. The V and J genes are TRBV9 and TRBJ2-3, with TRBD1 matching over 10 bases. Germline V gene sequence: CDR1 SGDLS, CDR2 YYNGEE. V lost 7 bases to trimming and J lost 4 bases; unmatched junction nucleotides: 6. The CDR3 length is 14 residues. The CDR3, as DNA: TGTGCCAGCGGTGGACAGGGGGGCCCAGATACGCAGTATTTT. As protein: CASGGQGGPDTQYF. The entire variable domain, with the rest obtained from reference TRBV9 and TRBJ2-3, is as follows: DSGVTQTPKHLITATGQRVTLRCSPRSGDLSVYWYQQSLDQGLQFLIQYYNGEERAKGNILERFSAQQFPDLHSELNLSSLELGDSALYFCASGGQGGPDTQYFGPGTRLTVL.

The chain employs TRBV7-9 and TRBJ2-7, with TRBD1 matching 11 bases. With V trimmed by 6 bases and J by 6 bases, 7 bases remained unmatched. Germline V gene data show CDR1 as SEHNR and CDR2 as FQNEAQ (reference sequence). The CDR3 loop spans 14 amino acids. The CDR3 region has the DNA TGTGCCAGCAGGGAGGCGGGACAGGGGGGCGAGCAGTACTTC. Its translation: CASREAGQGGEQYF.

CDR3 coding DNA: TGTGCCAGCAGCTTCGGGACAGGATTTAATCAGCCCCAGCATTTT. Its protein product is CASSFGTGFNQPQHF. This rearrangement joins TRBV5-6 to TRBJ1-5; 8 bases match TRBD1. The germline V gene encodes CDR1 SGHDT and CDR2 YYEEEE. The CDR3 loop spans 15 amino acids. V was pared by 2 bases and J by 4 bases, with 5 bases of the junction left unmatched.